The 21 T cell receptor beta chains below come from one sample, sequenced in a study of blood T cell repertoires in COVID-19. The repertoire was sequenced with immunoSEQ multiplex PCR; TCRdb's copy has only in-frame clones and lacks some. There are 150,000 to 200,000 clones in the sample; roughly 91% occur only once, and 5% to 6.5% lies in the top ten. Sequenced input: peripheral blood. All receptors come from a man between 35 and 55 years old with active or convalescent COVID-19.

The chain employs TRBV28 and TRBJ1-1; 9 nucleotides align to TRBD1. The V gene's germline CDR1 is MDHEN and CDR2 SYDVKM. V gave up 2 bases and J gave up 1 base; unmatched junction bases: 8. CDR3 length: 17 residues. CDR3 DNA sequence: TGTGCCAGCAGTTTAGGGACAGGGTTTCGGGGGAACACTGAAGCTTTCTTT. Residues: CASSLGTGFRGNTEAFF.

This clone has a single count. J is TRBJ2-2 and V is TRBV11-3; a possible D gene is TRBD1 (6 bases). The CDR3 consists of 15 residues. Per germline, CDR1 SGHNT and CDR2 YENEEA. The V gene lost 5 bases and the J gene lost 4 bases, with 14 bases spanning the gap. This CDR3 reads CASSRAGASTGELFF. CDR3 in DNA: TGTGCCAGCAGCCGTGCAGGGGCGAGCACCGGGGAGCTGTTTTTT.

On this clone itself: The identical CDR3 is also encoded by other nucleotide sequences in the sample. The V and J genes are TRBV7-9 and TRBJ2-1; D remains ambiguous. Trimming removed 3 bases from V and 9 bases from J, with 9 bases in between. Germline loops: CDR1 SEHNR, CDR2 FQNEAQ (reference sequence). The CDR3 totals 12 residues. Written as DNA, the CDR3 is TGTGCCAGCAGCTTTTCCGCCGGTGAGCAGTTCTTC. Its translation is CASSFSAGEQFF.

This clone occurred once. The chain recombines TRBV3-1 (or the pseudogene TRBV3-2) with TRBJ1-2, with D perhaps matching TRBD1 (5 bases). Germline V CDR1 and CDR2: LGHDT, YNNKEL (reference sequence). The CDR3 totals 15 residues. Trimming took 7 bases from V and 3 from J, leaving 18 bases between them. The CDR3 DNA is TGTGCCAGCAACCCTTCCGGGACGGGAGACTATGGCTACACCTTC. Its protein product is CASNPSGTGDYGYTF.

This chain links TRBV19 with TRBJ2-1; D is undetermined. This CDR3 has 12 residues. Trimming stripped 4 bases from V and 8 bases from J, with 9 bases between. CDR1 is LNHDA, CDR2 SQIVND, per germline (reference sequence). CDR3 amino acids: CASSSRQDEQFF. CDR3 nucleotide sequence: TGTGCCAGTAGTAGTCGGCAGGATGAGCAGTTCTTC.

The genes are TRBV7-2 and TRBJ1-5, with unresolved D. The CDR3 runs to 14 residues. V gave up 4 bases and J gave up 7 bases, with 14 bases separating them. Germline CDR1 SGHTA, CDR2 FQGNSA. The CDR3 region is CASSSGKGGQPQHF. In nucleotides, the CDR3 is TGTGCCAGCAGCTCCGGGAAGGGTGGGCAGCCCCAGCATTTT.

This chain links TRBV7-2 with TRBJ2-3; TRBD2 matches at 16 bases. CDR1 and CDR2 (germline): SGHTA, FQGNSA. J was trimmed by 5 bases and V by 5 bases; bases with no gene match: 7. The CDR3 covers 17 residues. The CDR3 nucleotides read TGTGCCAGCAGCCCCCCGGGACTAGCGGGGGGGCAAGATACGCAGTATTTT. As protein: CASSPPGLAGGQDTQYF.

The chain joins TRBV27 to TRBJ2-5; 10 bases agree with TRBD2. Looked up from germline, CDR1 is MNHEY and CDR2 is SMNVEV (reference sequence). CDR3 length: 17 amino acids. The V gene end was trimmed by 6 bases and the J gene end by 5 bases; junction bases not matched to a gene: 15. CDR3 region: CASRPRTSGKNGETQYF. In DNA form, the CDR3 reads TGTGCCAGCAGACCCCGGACTAGCGGAAAGAATGGGGAGACCCAGTACTTC.

The chain is built from TRBV6-5 and TRBJ1-2, with a tentative D call TRBD1 (6 bases). Germline CDR1 reads MNHEY; CDR2 reads SVGAGI. CDR3 size: 15 residues. V lost 5 bases and J 0 bases, leaving 13 bases between the germline ends. The CDR3 DNA reads TGTGCCAGCAGTACCGAGACAGGAGCTAACTATGGCTACACCTTC. Translation: CASSTETGANYGYTF.

The chain joins TRBV2 to TRBJ1-1; a weak D match, TRBD1 (6 bases). The CDR3 is 15 residues long. Trimming shortened V by 6 bases and J by 1 base, and 15 bases separated the two germline ends. CDR1 is SNHLY, CDR2 FYNNEI, per germline. The CDR3 DNA sequence: TGTGCCAGCAGGATACGGGACACTACGAACACTGAAGCTTTCTTT. Translation: CASRIRDTTNTEAFF.

The rearrangement links TRBV19 to TRBJ1-1; D might be TRBD1 (6 bases). The germline V gene encodes CDR1 LNHDA and CDR2 SQIVND (reference sequence). This CDR3 has 14 amino acids. Trimming shortened V by 5 bases and J by 1 base, and 11 bases separated the two germline ends. CDR3 sequence reads: CASSLDRWNTEAFF. CDR3 in DNA: TGTGCCAGTAGTCTGGACAGATGGAACACTGAAGCTTTCTTT. Complete variable domain (other parts from reference TRBV19 and TRBJ1-1): DGGITQSPKYLFRKEGQNVTLSCEQNLNHDAMYWYRQDPGQGLRLIYYSQIVNDFQKGDIAEGYSVSREKKESFPLTVTSAQKNPTAFYLCASSLDRWNTEAFFGQGTRLTVV.

The J gene is TRBJ1-1, the V gene TRBV18; the match to TRBD1 covers 8 bases. V gave up 3 bases and J gave up 0 bases; unmatched junction bases: 6. CDR1 is KGHSH, CDR2 LQKENI, per germline. This CDR3 spans 16 amino acids. CDR3 DNA sequence: TGTGCCAGCTCACCGGGGCAGGGGGCCATGAACACTGAAGCTTTCTTT. Residues: CASSPGQGAMNTEAFF.

CDR3 sequence: CASSVVDHCGEGVDVADEKLFF. CDR3 sequence (DNA): TGTGCCAGCAGCGTAGTTGATCATTGTGGGGAGGGAGTGGACGTCGCGGATGAAAAACTGTTTTTT. This sequence joins TRBV9 and TRBJ1-4, with D uncertain. Germline CDR1 SGDLS, CDR2 YYNGEE. The CDR3 is 22 residues long. V lost 0 bases, J lost 6 bases, and 33 bases lay in between.

The chain uses TRBV6-6 and TRBJ1-1; 8 bases are shared with TRBD1. This CDR3 spans 15 amino acids. Germline CDR1 MNHNY, CDR2 SVGAGI (reference sequence). The V segment lost 0 bases and the J segment 1 base; nucleotides outside the gene matches: 1. As DNA, the CDR3 is TGTGCCAGCAGTTACTCGACAGGGGAGAACACTGAAGCTTTCTTT. It codes for CASSYSTGENTEAFF.

The chain has TRBV19 and TRBJ2-1, with TRBD1 matching 10 bases. V was clipped by 5 bases and J by 4 bases; unmatched bases: 5. The CDR3 sequence is 15 residues long. The germline gives CDR1 LNHDA, CDR2 SQIVND (reference sequence). As DNA, the CDR3 is TGTGCCAGTAGTCAGGACAGGGGGAATTACAATGAGCAGTTCTTC. This sequence encodes CASSQDRGNYNEQFF.

V usage is TRBV7-2 and J usage is TRBJ2-1, with a tentative D call TRBD2 (6 bases). CDR3 size: 14 residues. Trimming shortened V by 1 base and J by 4 bases, and 8 bases separated the two germline ends. Per the germline V gene, CDR1 is SGHTA and CDR2 is FQGNSA. CDR3 bases: TGTGCCAGCAGCTTAGGCGGGGATTACAATGAGCAGTTCTTC. Protein: CASSLGGDYNEQFF.

This chain uses TRBV28 with TRBJ1-2, with TRBD1 as a possible D gene (5 bases). The CDR3 totals 18 residues. CDR1 and CDR2 (germline): MDHEN, SYDVKM. Trimming left V 1 base short and J 0 bases short, with 18 bases between. CDR3 protein: CASSLFPHGGPTNYGYTF. The CDR3, as DNA: TGTGCCAGCAGTTTATTCCCCCACGGGGGTCCTACTAACTATGGCTACACCTTC.

The gene calls are TRBV5-1 and TRBJ1-2, with 8 nucleotides matching TRBD1. CDR3 length: 14 amino acids. Germline V CDR1 and CDR2: SGHRS, YFSETQ. V lost 3 bases and J lost 8; bases outside the gene matches: 9. The CDR3 sequence is CASSSQGAHWGYTF. The CDR3 coding sequence is TGCGCCAGCAGCTCCCAGGGGGCCCATTGGGGCTACACCTTC.

The chain links TRBV5-1 to TRBJ1-6, with 7 positions matching TRBD1. With V trimmed by 1 base and J by 7 bases, 5 bases remained unmatched. This CDR3 has 15 residues. The germline CDR1 and CDR2 sequences are SGHRS and YFSETQ. The CDR3 spells CASSLNGQANSPLHF. For the CDR3, the DNA is TGCGCCAGCAGCTTGAACGGACAGGCGAATTCACCCCTCCACTTT.

The chain uses TRBV10-1 and TRBJ2-1; TRBD1 agrees at 9 bases. The V gene end was trimmed by 0 bases and the J gene end by 8 bases; junction bases not matched to a gene: 8. The CDR3 is 16 amino acids. CDR1 is WNHNN and CDR2 is SYGVQD in the germline V gene (reference sequence). The CDR3 region is CASSESRDRVGHEQFF. The CDR3 bases are TGCGCCAGCAGTGAGTCCCGGGACAGGGTGGGCCATGAGCAGTTCTTC.

CDR3 region: CASSDGTGYQPQHF. The DNA for the CDR3 is TGTGCCAGCAGCGACGGGACAGGGTATCAGCCCCAGCATTTT. The chain employs TRBV7-2 and TRBJ1-5; 9 bases align to TRBD1. CDR1 is SGHTA, CDR2 FQGNSA, per germline. The junction had 4 bases not matched to a gene; V was cut back by 5 bases and J by 5 bases. This CDR3 contains 14 residues.